This T cell receptor beta chain was sequenced in a study of PD-1 blockade in classical Hodgkin lymphoma (dated by TCRdb to about 2020). For the wider study: Nivolumab dosing was 3 mg/kg intravenously every 2 weeks, continuing until either disease progression or unacceptable toxicity. The study used CyTOF and TCR beta sequencing to define a peripheral blood immune signature of response to PD-1 blockade in classical Hodgkin lymphoma. Findings and caveats that apply to the study as a whole: Only a single clinical trial cohort was studied, and what caused the repertoire differences, possibly disease activity or prior therapy, remained undefined. Lower diversity was seen in patients whose nivolumab began less than 1 year after ASCT, and these patients were left out of later analyses so that immune reconstitution would not confound the results. CD4+ but not CD8+ TCR diversity rose significantly by C4D1 (p=0.0027 vs p=0.16), most apparent in complete responders (p=0.02). Baseline TCR diversity was reported as lower in newly diagnosed patients than in healthy donors, and lower still in relapsed/refractory patients. Baseline diversity similar to that of newly diagnosed patients was observed in trial patients achieving complete response, whereas significantly lower diversity was observed in partial responders and progressors.

As concerns this clone: It lacks a known antigen. The input lacks base qualities; no much larger clone sits a single base away.

The Qiagen DNeasy kit was used to extract genomic DNA both from unsorted PBMCs and from the negatively selected CD4+ and CD8+ fractions. TCR beta CDR3 regions were amplified by immunoSEQ multiplex PCR using primers annealing to V and J segments. A synthetic immune receptor repertoire was used to minimize amplification bias, and any remaining bias was removed computationally after sequencing. As for the authors' bioinformatics: Repertoire diversity was quantified as the Shannon entropy index using custom Python scripts. Unsorted, CD4+ and CD8+ repertoires were examined separately, except in combined analyses, for which CD4+ and CD8+ sequences were merged in silico. A clone was considered expanded if an increase in frequency of at least 2-fold after treatment relative to C1D1 was found, and a pseudocount of 0.5 was applied to clones undetected at baseline. Clones with 0 or 1 copy at C1D1 were defined as singleton clones, while clones with 2 or more copies were defined as non-singleton clones. By matching protein sequences in sorted samples from the same patient, clones expanded in unsorted samples were annotated as CD4+, CD8+ or unknown. Wilcoxon tests on paired samples were used to test diversity changes from C1D1 to C4D1. TCRdb took over this immuneACCESS table, retaining in-frame rearrangements with V and J assigned. Such tables are incomplete; in checked studies, under half of the missing clones stem from an unresolved V gene, and the remainder is unexplained. The V and J calls and clone size are taken from that table; D and trimming were inferred from the DNA. For this sample there are several thousand clones; about 83% appear just once. The top ten hold less than 40% of the sample.

This specimen's time point label, per the study, means: cycle 1 day 1 (C1D1), immediately before nivolumab initiation. Every trial patient had relapsed after autologous stem cell transplantation, and cohorts A, B and C differed in prior brentuximab vedotin exposure. The trial cohort was composed of 55 to 65 patients with relapsed/refractory classical Hodgkin lymphoma, for whom complete response, partial response or progressive disease was recorded as best overall response. Single-agent nivolumab was administered to trial patients in the multi-cohort phase II CheckMate 205 trial. An independent review committee assessed best overall response by applying the 2007 International Working Group response criteria. Trial PBMCs were collected just before the start of nivolumab (C1D1) and during therapy at cycle 2 day 1 and cycle 4 day 1. Peripheral blood was collected in 8 mL Vacutainer Cell Preparation Tubes, from which PBMCs were isolated by centrifugation and then cryopreserved.

From the cysteine up to the phenylalanine, the CDR3 has a length of 15 residues. Solely the CDR3 DNA is kept, with 45 bases framed from the first base. CDR1 and CDR2, per the germline V gene, are MDHEN and SYDVKM. The junction carries 14 bases between V and J, which are trimmed by 2 bases and 3 bases respectively. The material sequenced was peripheral blood mononuclear cells (PBMCs), taken at baseline. The TCR was taken from a human donor with classical Hodgkin lymphoma. Here the chain combines TRBV28 and TRBJ2-7; perhaps TRBD2 is the D gene, with 6 bases matching. The bases are TGTGCCAGCAGTTTAGGCGGGGTTGGGAACTACGAGCAGTACTTC. It specifies CASSLGGVGNYEQYF.